This T cell receptor (beta chain) was sequenced in a study of blood T cell repertoires in COVID-19. Germline V lookup: CDR1 MNHEY, CDR2 SMNVEV (reference sequence). V shed 6 bases, J shed 0 bases, and the junction held 5 bases outside the gene matches. This CDR3 spans 16 amino acids. This clone was found once. The data were produced by immunoSEQ multiplex PCR, yet TCRdb's version contains in-frame clones alone and is incomplete. Of over 70,000 clones in the sample, about 85% are singletons; the top ten hold about a tenth. The source of this sequence is a man aged 55-75 years with COVID-19, enrolled during active disease. Sequenced material: peripheral blood. The chain combines TRBV27 with TRBJ2-2; the match to TRBD2 covers 9 bases. CDR3 amino acids: CASRLRGGSNTGELFF. For the CDR3, the DNA is TGTGCCAGCAGGTTGCGGGGGGGGTCGAACACCGGGGAGCTGTTTTTT.